This T cell receptor beta chain was documented in a study of post-analysis software for immune sequencing data. Whole-study context: Relapsing-remitting, secondary progressive and progressive-relapsing multiple sclerosis courses were included. Findings and limits, study-wide: Samples sharing a preparation batch grouped tightly together when assessed by F measure. Significantly lower normalized Chao1 diversity was seen in multiple sclerosis patients than in controls. TRBV5-6, TRBV5-1 and TRBV20-1 belonged to a set of about five TRBV segments that were more frequent in patients than controls.

On this clonotype itself: The antigen is undetermined.

The V end was cut by 5 bases, the J end by 2 bases, with 10 bases between. The CDR3 loop spans 14 amino acids. Per germline, CDR1 KGHDR and CDR2 SFDVKD. Unique molecular identifiers tagged the TCR beta cDNA libraries. cDNA molecules numbering some 500,000 came from around 0.96 to 9.9 million T cells. TCRdb reprocessed the PCR reads with MiXCR, giving one entry per CDR3 protein. The data contain fewer than 700,000 distinct CDR3 sequences, 44% of them singletons. Source material: blood. V usage is TRBV24-1 and J usage is TRBJ2-3; no reliable D call. The receptor comes from a girl under 18 with multiple sclerosis. In DNA form, the CDR3 reads TGTGCCACCAGTGGGAGCTCCCCCACAGATACGCAGTATTTT. Its translation: CATSGSSPTDTQYF.